This T cell receptor beta chain was captured by sequencing in a study of blood T cells in healthy people across ages. The V end lost 3 bases, the J end lost 0 bases, and 14 bases lay between the germline ends. The length of the CDR3 is 16 residues. Germline V lookup: CDR1 MNHEY, CDR2 SMNVEV (reference sequence). Primed by a sample-barcoded 5' primer and a J-beta primer mix, a second PCR proceeded for 7 to 11 cycles. TCRdb re-called the 5' RACE reads through MiXCR, storing one row per CDR3 protein. Among just under 900,000 distinct CDR3 sequences, 29% were seen once, and the ten largest hold 17%. As regards this clonotype: Just one base apart from a much larger clone, this may be a read error.

This sequence originates from a woman of 80 years or more in good health. J is TRBJ1-2 and V is TRBV27, with D possibly being TRBD1 (5 bases). The specimen sequenced was blood. This chain's CDR3 is CASSFSGGGTNYGYTF. The CDR3 DNA is TGTGCCAGCAGTTTTTCCGGCGGGGGTACTAACTATGGCTACACCTTC.